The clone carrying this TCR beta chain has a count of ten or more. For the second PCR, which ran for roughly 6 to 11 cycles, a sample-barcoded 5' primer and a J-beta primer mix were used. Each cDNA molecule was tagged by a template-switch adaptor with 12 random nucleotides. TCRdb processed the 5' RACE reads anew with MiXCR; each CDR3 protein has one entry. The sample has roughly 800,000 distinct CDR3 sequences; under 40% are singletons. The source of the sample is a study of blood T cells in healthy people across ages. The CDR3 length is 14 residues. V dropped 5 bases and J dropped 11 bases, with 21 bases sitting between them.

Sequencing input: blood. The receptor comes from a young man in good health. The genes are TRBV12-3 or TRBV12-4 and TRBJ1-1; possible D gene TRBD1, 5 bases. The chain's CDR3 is CASSRGDPEGRAFF. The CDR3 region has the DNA TGTGCCAGCAGTCGTGGGGACCCCGAAGGAAGGGCTTTCTTT.